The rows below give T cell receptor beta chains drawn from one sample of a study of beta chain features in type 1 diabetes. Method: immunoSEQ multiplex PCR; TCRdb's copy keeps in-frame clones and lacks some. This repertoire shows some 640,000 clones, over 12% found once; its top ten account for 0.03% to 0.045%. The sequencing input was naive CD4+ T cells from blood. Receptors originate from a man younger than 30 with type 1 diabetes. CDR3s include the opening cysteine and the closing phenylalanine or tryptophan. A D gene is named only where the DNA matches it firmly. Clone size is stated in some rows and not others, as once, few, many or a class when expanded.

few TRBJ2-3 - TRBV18 TGTGCCAGCTCAGGGTTCGGCGGGGCCACAGATACGCAGTATTTT CASSGFGGATDTQYF
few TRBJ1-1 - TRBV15 TGTGCCACCAGCAGAGATAAGGGGGTGAACACTGAAGCTTTCTTT CATSRDKGVNTEAFF
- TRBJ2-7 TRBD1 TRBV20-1 TGCAGTGCTTACGACAGGGCATCGCAGTACTTC CSAYDRASQYF
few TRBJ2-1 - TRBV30 TGTGCCTGGAGTGAGGGACCTTACAATGAGCAGTTCTTC CAWSEGPYNEQFF
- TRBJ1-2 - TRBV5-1 TGCGCCAGCAGCTTGATACGGGGCGGTGGGGCTAACTATGGCTACACCTTC CASSLIRGGGANYGYTF
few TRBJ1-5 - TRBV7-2 TGTGCCAGCAGCTTAGGGTACAATCAGCCCCAGCATTTT CASSLGYNQPQHF
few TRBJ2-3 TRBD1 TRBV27 TGTGCCAGCAGTTCCCGACAGGGGACAGATACGCAGTATTTT CASSSRQGTDTQYF
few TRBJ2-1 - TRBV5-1 TGCGCCAGCAGCTCCGGTTCTGGGGATGAGCAGTTCTTC CASSSGSGDEQFF
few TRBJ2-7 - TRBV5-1 TGCGCCAGCAGCGGGACTGTAACCTCCTACGAGCAGTACTTC CASSGTVTSYEQYF
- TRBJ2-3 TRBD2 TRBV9 TGTGCCAGCAGACTAGCGGAGAACACAGATACGCAGTATTTT CASRLAENTDTQYF
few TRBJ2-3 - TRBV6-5 TGTGCCAGCAATCGCAACAGGGGAGGAACAGATACGCAGTATTTT CASNRNRGGTDTQYF
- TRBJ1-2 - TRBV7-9 TGTGCTCAACCCAGGGACTATGGCTACACCTTC CAQPRDYGYTF
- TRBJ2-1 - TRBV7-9 TGTGCCAGCAGCTCTCCAGGGAGCTCCTACAATGAGCAGTTCTTC CASSSPGSSYNEQFF
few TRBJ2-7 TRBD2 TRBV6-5 TGTGCCAGCAGTTACTCAGCGGGAGGCGCCTCCTACGAGCAGTACTTC CASSYSAGGASYEQYF
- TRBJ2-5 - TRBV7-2 TGTGCCAGCAGCTTAGCGCGGGGGCTCCAAGAGACCCAGTACTTC CASSLARGLQETQYF
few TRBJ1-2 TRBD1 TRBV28 TGTGCCAGCTGCACCCCGGGACAGGGAGTCAATGGCTACACCTTC CASCTPGQGVNGYTF
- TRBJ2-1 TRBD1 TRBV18 TGTGCCAGCTCACCTTATGGACAGGGCCCGAGCTCCTACAATGAGCAGTTCTTC CASSPYGQGPSSYNEQFF
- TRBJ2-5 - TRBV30 TGTGCCTGGGCAGCAGGAGAGACCCAGTACTTC CAWAAGETQYF
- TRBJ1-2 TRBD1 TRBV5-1 TGCGCCAGCAGCGTCGGGACAGGGAATGGCTACACCTTC CASSVGTGNGYTF
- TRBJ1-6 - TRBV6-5 TGTGCCAGCAGTTACTACACGCAGGGTTCACCCCTCCACTTT CASSYYTQGSPLHF
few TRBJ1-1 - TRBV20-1 TGCAGTGCTAGAGACAGGCAAGCTCACGTCTTT CSARDRQAHVF
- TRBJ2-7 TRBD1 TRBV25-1 TGTGCCAGCAGTGAAAGCCACACAGGGGAAAAGCAGTACTTC CASSESHTGEKQYF
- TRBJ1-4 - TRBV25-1 TGTGCCAGCAGTGAGGACAGTAATAATGAAAAACTGTTTTTT CASSEDSNNEKLFF
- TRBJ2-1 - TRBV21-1 TGTGCCAGCAGCAAACCGCTTGCGAATGAGCAGTTCTTC CASSKPLANEQFF
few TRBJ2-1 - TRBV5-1 TGCGCCAGCAGCTTGCCCCAGCCAACCTACAATGAGCAGTTCTTC CASSLPQPTYNEQFF
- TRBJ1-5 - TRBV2 TGTGCCAGCAGTGAACATCGACAGGACGATAGCAATCAGCCCCAGCATTTT CASSEHRQDDSNQPQHF
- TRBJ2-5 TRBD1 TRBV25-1 TGTGCCAGCAGTGAATATGGGACAGGGATCCAAGAGACCCAGTACTTC CASSEYGTGIQETQYF
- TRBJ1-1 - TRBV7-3 TGTGCCAGCAGCTTAACGCATCCAGCTGAAGCTTTCTTT CASSLTHPAEAFF
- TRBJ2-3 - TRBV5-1 TGCGCCAGCAGCGGGGCAGGATCGACAGATACGCAGTATTTT CASSGAGSTDTQYF
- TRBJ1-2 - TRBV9 TGTGCCAGCTCAGCCAACTATGGCTACACCTTC CASSANYGYTF
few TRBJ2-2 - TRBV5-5 TGTGCCAGCAGCCCTGGACTGTCTCAGGCCCCTCGTGGCACCGGGGAGCTGTTTTTT CASSPGLSQAPRGTGELFF
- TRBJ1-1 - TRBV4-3 TGCGCCAGCACCCTTTTTTCGAGTGGCGCAGGGATGGGGATGAACACTGAAGCTTTCTTT CASTLFSSGAGMGMNTEAFF
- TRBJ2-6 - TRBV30 TGTGCCTGGAGTGTAGGGCAGACTTTTCTCTCTGGGGCCAACGTCCTGACTTTC CAWSVGQTFLSGANVLTF
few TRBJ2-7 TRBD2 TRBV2 TGTGCCAGCAGTGAAGCGCTACAGCGGGACTACTACGAGCAGTACTTC CASSEALQRDYYEQYF
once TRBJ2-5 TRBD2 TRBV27 TGTGCCAGCAGTTTATCGATAACTAGCGGGAGTGTCGGGGAGACCCAGTACTTC CASSLSITSGSVGETQYF
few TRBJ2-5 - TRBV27 TGTGCCAGCAGTGACCCCGGACGAGCTGGTGAAGAGACCCAGTACTTC CASSDPGRAGEETQYF
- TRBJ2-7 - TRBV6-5 TGTGCCAGCAGTTCTACAGGAGGGAGCGAGCAGTACTTC CASSSTGGSEQYF
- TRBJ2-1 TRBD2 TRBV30 TGTGCCTGGAGTGGACTAGCGTGGAATGAGCAGTTCTTC CAWSGLAWNEQFF
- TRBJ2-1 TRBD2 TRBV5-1 TGCGCCAGCAGCTGGGCCTCTAGCGGGAGCTCCTACAATGAGCAGTTCTTC CASSWASSGSSYNEQFF
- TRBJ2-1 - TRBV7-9 TGTGCCAGCACAACAGGGAGGAACTACAATGAGCAGTTCTTC CASTTGRNYNEQFF